The 10 T cell receptor beta chains listed next were all sequenced from one sample in a study of blood T cells in healthy people across ages. Combining a sample-barcoded 5' primer with a J-beta primer mix, a second PCR ran for about 7 to 11 cycles. TCRdb redid the calling of the 5' RACE reads with MiXCR, one entry per CDR3 protein. The table records over a million distinct CDR3 sequences, approximately 38% of them present only once. The sample was blood. The receptor source for this set is a woman between 18 and 29 years old in good health.

The CDR3 region has the DNA TGCGCCAGCAGCGAACAGGCTAGCACAGATACGCAGTATTTT. It encodes CASSEQASTDTQYF. This chain uses TRBV4-1 with TRBJ2-3, with D perhaps matching TRBD1 (5 bases). There are 14 residues in the CDR3. V lost 5 bases and J 0 bases, leaving 9 bases between the germline ends. CDR1 MGHRA and CDR2 YSYEKL come from the germline V gene.

Notes on this clonotype: At one end, the junction sequence differs from germline, possibly due to a read error. J is TRBJ1-1 and V is TRBV29-1, with a weak D call TRBD1 (5 bases). The CDR3 covers 14 residues. Germline-derived CDR1 and CDR2 are SQVTM and ANQGSEA. CDR3 amino acids: CGVAGRVGNTEAFF. The CDR3 DNA reads TGCGGCGTTGCGGGCAGGGTGGGGAACACTGAAGCTTTCTTT.

J is TRBJ2-7 and V is TRBV20-1; 10 bases fit TRBD1. Trimming removed 4 bases from V and 1 base from J; junction bases left unmatched: 7. This CDR3 is built from 15 residues. CDR1 DFQATT and CDR2 SNEGSKA come from the germline V gene (reference sequence). The CDR3 is CSAKPGTGESYEQYF. DNA of the CDR3: TGCAGTGCTAAGCCCGGGACAGGGGAATCCTACGAGCAGTACTTC.

This clonotype was observed a few times. V usage is TRBV3-1 and J usage is TRBJ1-2; D is undetermined. The CDR3 is 13 residues long. From germline, CDR1 is LGHDT and CDR2 YNNKEL (reference sequence). Trimming took 2 bases from V and 7 from J, leaving 11 bases between them. DNA for the CDR3: TGTGCCAGCAGCCAAAAATCAAGGGTTGGCTACACCTTC. It codes for CASSQKSRVGYTF. Based on the CDR3 plus reference TRBV3-1 and TRBJ1-2, the full variable domain is DTAVSQTPKYLVTQMGNDKSIKCEQNLGHDTMYWYKQDSKKFLKIMFSYNNKELIINETVPNRFSPKSPDKAHLNLHINSLELGDSAVYFCASSQKSRVGYTFGSGTRLTVV.

This chain joins TRBV5-1 and TRBJ2-7; TRBD2 agrees at 9 bases. The CDR3 has 16 residues. The ends lost 4 bases at V and 1 base at J; junction bases unmatched: 9. CDR1 is SGHRS and CDR2 is YFSETQ in the germline V gene. CDR3 in amino acids: CASSAQTSGYSYEQYF. CDR3 nucleotides: TGCGCCAGCAGCGCTCAGACTAGCGGTTATTCCTACGAGCAGTACTTC.

This clonotype was found a few times. CDR3 in DNA: TGCAGTGCTATTAGGCCTAGCGGGTTGAGCTCCTACAATGAGCAGTTCTTC. Its protein product is CSAIRPSGLSSYNEQFF. The V gene is TRBV20-1, the J gene TRBJ2-1; 8 bases are a match to TRBD2. J lost 0 bases, V lost 4 bases, and 11 bases had no gene match. Germline CDR1 DFQATT, CDR2 SNEGSKA (reference sequence). CDR3 length: 17 residues.

There are a few counts of this clonotype. This chain links TRBV29-1 with TRBJ2-5; 8 positions agree with TRBD1. The germline gives CDR1 SQVTM, CDR2 ANQGSEA. J lost 11 bases, V lost 7 bases, and 15 bases had no gene match. This CDR3 spans 13 amino acids. The CDR3 DNA follows: TGCAGCGCCCCAGGGGGCGTTTTGAATGAGCAGTACTTC. This gives the protein CSAPGGVLNEQYF.

This sequence joins TRBV6-2 or TRBV6-3 and TRBJ2-7; D may be TRBD2 (5 bases). CDR3 length equals 15 residues. Trimming took 6 bases from V and 0 from J, leaving 15 bases between them. Per the germline V gene, CDR1 is MNHEY and CDR2 is SVGEGT. The CDR3 nucleotides are TGTGCCAGCAGAGCCACCGTGGAGGACTCCTACGAGCAGTACTTC. Translating it yields CASRATVEDSYEQYF.

This clonotype was observed a handful of times. The chain uses TRBV5-1 and TRBJ1-1; 7 bases line up with TRBD1. The CDR3 extends over 14 amino acids. Germline CDR1 SGHRS, CDR2 YFSETQ. Germline trimming cut 0 bases from V and 4 bases from J; bases unmatched to any gene: 3. The CDR3 sequence: CASSLAGGTTEAFF. The CDR3 coding sequence is TGCGCCAGCAGCTTGGCAGGGGGTACCACTGAAGCTTTCTTT.

This clonotype was seen more than once but under ten times. This chain links TRBV6-2 or TRBV6-3 with TRBJ2-5; possible D gene TRBD2, 5 bases. The germline V gene has CDR1 MNHEY and CDR2 SVGEGT. CDR3 length: 14 residues. The ends were cut back, 2 bases at V and 5 bases at J, with 12 bases in the middle. In DNA, the CDR3 is TGTGCCAGCAGTTACCGAGGGATGGGGGAGACCCAGTACTTC. Its translation is CASSYRGMGETQYF.